In its sample, the clone carrying this T cell receptor (beta chain) was seen many times. The antigen is not known. TCRdb re-processed the PCR reads through MiXCR. The table includes fewer than 40,000 clones, just under 25% detected once. The data originate from a study of metastatic and nonmetastatic thyroid tumors. Overall study: The study looked at repertoires side by side in blood and in tumor or nodule tissue from malignant and benign thyroid patients.

Study-level findings and limits: Significantly higher TCR beta diversity was reportedly seen in malignant thyroid tumors than benign nodules, in blood and tumor.

The entire patient cohort was treatment-naive prior to thyroid surgery. The V and J ends lost 0 bases and 2 bases, in that order; junction bases with no gene match: 4. The V gene's germline CDR1 is KGHDR and CDR2 SFDVKD. The CDR3 covers 16 residues. The sequenced material came from blood. The sequence came from a female donor with papillary thyroid cancer or a benign thyroid nodule (not recorded which). Some clones in this sample may be carry-over from other donors' samples. J is TRBJ2-3 and V is TRBV24-1, with TRBD2 matching over 7 bases. The CDR3: CATSDLRAGITDTQYF. Here the CDR3 DNA reads TGTGCCACCAGTGATTTGCGAGCGGGGATCACAGATACGCAGTATTTT.